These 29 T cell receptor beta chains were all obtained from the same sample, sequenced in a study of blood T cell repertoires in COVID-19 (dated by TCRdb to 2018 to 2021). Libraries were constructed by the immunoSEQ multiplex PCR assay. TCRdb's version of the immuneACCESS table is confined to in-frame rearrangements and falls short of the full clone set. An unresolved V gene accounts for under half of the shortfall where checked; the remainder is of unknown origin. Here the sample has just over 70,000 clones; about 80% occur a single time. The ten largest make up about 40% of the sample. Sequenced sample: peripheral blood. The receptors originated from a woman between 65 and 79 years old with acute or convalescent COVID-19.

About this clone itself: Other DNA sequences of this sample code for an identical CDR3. CDR3 DNA sequence: TGCGCCAGCACCAGGACAGGGGGCTACGAGCAGTACTTC. Protein sequence: CASTRTGGYEQYF. The chain has TRBV5-1 and TRBJ2-7; 10 bases match TRBD1. The CDR3 has 13 amino acids. Germline V gene lookup returns CDR1 SGHRS and CDR2 YFSETQ. J lost 3 bases, V lost 6 bases, and 3 bases had no gene match. Looking up the rest from reference TRBV5-1 and TRBJ2-7 gives the full variable domain: KAGVTQTPRYLIKTRGQQVTLSCSPISGHRSVSWYQQTPGQGLQFLFEYFSETQRNKGNFPGRFSGRQFSNSRSEMNVSTLELGDSALYLCASTRTGGYEQYFGPGTRLTVT.

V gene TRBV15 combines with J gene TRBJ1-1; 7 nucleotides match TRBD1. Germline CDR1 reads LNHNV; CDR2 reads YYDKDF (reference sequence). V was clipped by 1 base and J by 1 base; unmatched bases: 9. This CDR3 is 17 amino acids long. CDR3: CATSRVRTGETNTEAFF. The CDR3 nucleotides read TGTGCCACCAGCAGAGTAAGGACAGGTGAGACGAACACTGAAGCTTTCTTT.

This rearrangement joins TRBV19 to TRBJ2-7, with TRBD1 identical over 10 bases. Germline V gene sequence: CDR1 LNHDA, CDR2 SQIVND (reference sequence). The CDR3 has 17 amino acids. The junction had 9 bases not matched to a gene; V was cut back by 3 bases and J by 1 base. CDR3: CASSIFFGTGDSYEQYF. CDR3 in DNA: TGTGCCAGTAGTATCTTCTTTGGGACAGGGGATTCCTACGAGCAGTACTTC.

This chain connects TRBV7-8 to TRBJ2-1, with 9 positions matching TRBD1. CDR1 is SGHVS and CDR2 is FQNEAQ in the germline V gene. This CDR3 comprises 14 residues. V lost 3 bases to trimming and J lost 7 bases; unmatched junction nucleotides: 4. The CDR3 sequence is CASSLYRGRNEQFF. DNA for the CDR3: TGTGCCAGCAGCTTGTACAGGGGGCGGAATGAGCAGTTCTTC.

CDR3 protein: CASSFSAKSSYNEQFF. CDR3 sequence (DNA): TGCGCCAGCAGCTTCTCCGCTAAGAGCTCCTACAATGAGCAGTTCTTC. The V call is TRBV5-1, the J call TRBJ2-1; D not resolved. Germline values: CDR1 SGHRS, CDR2 YFSETQ. The CDR3 contains 16 residues. Trimming cost V 2 bases and J 0 bases, with 12 bases left between them. The variable domain in full, with the rest retrieved from reference TRBV5-1 and TRBJ2-1, is KAGVTQTPRYLIKTRGQQVTLSCSPISGHRSVSWYQQTPGQGLQFLFEYFSETQRNKGNFPGRFSGRQFSNSRSEMNVSTLELGDSALYLCASSFSAKSSYNEQFFGPGTRLTVL.

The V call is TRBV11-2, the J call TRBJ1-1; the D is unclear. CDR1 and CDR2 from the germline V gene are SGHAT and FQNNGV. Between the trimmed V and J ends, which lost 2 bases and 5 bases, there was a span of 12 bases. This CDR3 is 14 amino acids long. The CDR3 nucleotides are TGTGCCAGCAGCTTATGGGAGGGAAGGACTGAAGCTTTCTTT. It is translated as CASSLWEGRTEAFF. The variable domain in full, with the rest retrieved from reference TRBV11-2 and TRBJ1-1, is EAGVAQSPRYKIIEKRQSVAFWCNPISGHATLYWYQQILGQGPKLLIQFQNNGVVDDSQLPKDRFSAERLKGVDSTLKIQPAKLEDSAVYLCASSLWEGRTEAFFGQGTRLTVV.

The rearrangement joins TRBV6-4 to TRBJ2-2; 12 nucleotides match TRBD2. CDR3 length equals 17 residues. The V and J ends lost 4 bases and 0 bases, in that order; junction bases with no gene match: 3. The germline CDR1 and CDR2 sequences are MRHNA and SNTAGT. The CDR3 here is CASSALAGGTNTGELFF. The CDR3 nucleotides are TGTGCCAGCAGTGCACTAGCGGGGGGCACGAACACCGGGGAGCTGTTTTTT.

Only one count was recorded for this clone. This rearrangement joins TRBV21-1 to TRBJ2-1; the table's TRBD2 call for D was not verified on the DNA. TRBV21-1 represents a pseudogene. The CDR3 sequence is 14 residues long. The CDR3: CARQTKIRTDEQFF. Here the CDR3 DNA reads TGTGCCAGGCAAACCAAGATCCGGACTGATGAGCAGTTCTTC.

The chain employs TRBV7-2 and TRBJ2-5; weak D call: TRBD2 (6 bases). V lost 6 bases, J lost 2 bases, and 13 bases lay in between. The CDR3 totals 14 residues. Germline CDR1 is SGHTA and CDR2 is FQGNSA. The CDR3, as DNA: TGTGCCAGCAGACTCGGGACTTTTCAAGAGACCCAGTACTTC. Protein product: CASRLGTFQETQYF.

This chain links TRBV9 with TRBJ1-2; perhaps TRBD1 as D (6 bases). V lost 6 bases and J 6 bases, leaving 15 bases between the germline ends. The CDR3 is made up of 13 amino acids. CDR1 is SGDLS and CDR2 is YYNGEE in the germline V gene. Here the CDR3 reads CASTSSDSHGYTF. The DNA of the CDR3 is TGTGCCAGCACCTCTTCGGACAGCCATGGCTACACCTTC.

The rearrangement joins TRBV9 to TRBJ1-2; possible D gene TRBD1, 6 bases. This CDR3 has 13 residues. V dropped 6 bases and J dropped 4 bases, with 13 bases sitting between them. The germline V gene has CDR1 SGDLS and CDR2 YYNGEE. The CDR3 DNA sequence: TGTGCCAGCAAGGGGGAGATGGGCTATGGCTACACCTTC. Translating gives CASKGEMGYGYTF.

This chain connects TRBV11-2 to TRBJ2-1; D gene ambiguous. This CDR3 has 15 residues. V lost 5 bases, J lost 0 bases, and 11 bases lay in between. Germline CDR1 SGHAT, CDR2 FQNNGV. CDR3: CASSRRSSSYNEQFF. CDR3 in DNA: TGTGCCAGCAGCCGTCGGTCAAGCTCCTACAATGAGCAGTTCTTC. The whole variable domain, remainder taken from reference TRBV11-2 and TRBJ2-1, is EAGVAQSPRYKIIEKRQSVAFWCNPISGHATLYWYQQILGQGPKLLIQFQNNGVVDDSQLPKDRFSAERLKGVDSTLKIQPAKLEDSAVYLCASSRRSSSYNEQFFGPGTRLTVL.

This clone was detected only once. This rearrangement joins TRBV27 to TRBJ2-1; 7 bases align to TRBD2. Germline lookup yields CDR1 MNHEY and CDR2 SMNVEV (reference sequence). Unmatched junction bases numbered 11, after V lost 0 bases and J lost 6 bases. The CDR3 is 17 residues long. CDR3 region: CASSLSKASGFSNEQFF. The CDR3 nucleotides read TGTGCCAGCAGTTTATCTAAGGCTAGCGGTTTTTCCAATGAGCAGTTCTTC.

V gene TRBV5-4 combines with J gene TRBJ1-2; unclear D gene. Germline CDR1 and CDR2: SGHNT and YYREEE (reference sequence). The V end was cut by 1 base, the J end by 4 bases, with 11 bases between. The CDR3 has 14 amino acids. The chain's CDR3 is CASSLLSTGYGYTF. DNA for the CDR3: TGTGCCAGCAGCTTGTTAAGTACGGGCTATGGCTACACCTTC.

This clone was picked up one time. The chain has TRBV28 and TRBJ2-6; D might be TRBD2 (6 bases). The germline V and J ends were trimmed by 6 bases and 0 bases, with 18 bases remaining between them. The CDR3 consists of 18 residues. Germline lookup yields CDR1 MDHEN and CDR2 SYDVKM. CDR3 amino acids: CASSHPGLRVSGANVLTF. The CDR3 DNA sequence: TGTGCCAGCAGCCACCCCGGACTAAGAGTCTCTGGGGCCAACGTCCTGACTTTC.

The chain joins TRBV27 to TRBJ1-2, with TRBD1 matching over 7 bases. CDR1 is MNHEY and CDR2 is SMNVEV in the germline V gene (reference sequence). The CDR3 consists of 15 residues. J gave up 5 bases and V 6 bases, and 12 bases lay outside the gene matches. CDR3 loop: CASSALRDSHYGYTF. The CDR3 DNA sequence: TGTGCCAGCAGCGCACTCCGGGACAGCCATTATGGCTACACCTTC.

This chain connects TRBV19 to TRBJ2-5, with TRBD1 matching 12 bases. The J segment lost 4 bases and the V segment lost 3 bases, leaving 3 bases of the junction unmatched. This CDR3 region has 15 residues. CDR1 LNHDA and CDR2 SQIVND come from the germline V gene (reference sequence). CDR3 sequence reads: CASSIGTGGGETQYF. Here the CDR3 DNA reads TGTGCCAGTAGTATTGGGACAGGGGGCGGAGAGACCCAGTACTTC.

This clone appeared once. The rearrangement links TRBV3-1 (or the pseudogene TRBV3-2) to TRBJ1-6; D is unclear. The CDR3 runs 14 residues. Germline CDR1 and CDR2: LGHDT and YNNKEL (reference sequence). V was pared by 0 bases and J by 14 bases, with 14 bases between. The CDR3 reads CASSQEEKKVTLHF. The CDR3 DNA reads TGTGCCAGCAGCCAAGAGGAGAAAAAGGTCACCCTCCACTTT.

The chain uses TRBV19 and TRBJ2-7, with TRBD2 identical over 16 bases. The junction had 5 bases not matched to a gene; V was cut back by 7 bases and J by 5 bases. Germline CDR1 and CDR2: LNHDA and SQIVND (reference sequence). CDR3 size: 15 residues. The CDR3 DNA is TGTGCCAGTAAGGGACTAGCGGGAGGGTTCAACGAGCAGTACTTC. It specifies CASKGLAGGFNEQYF. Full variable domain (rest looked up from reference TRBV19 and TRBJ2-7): DGGITQSPKYLFRKEGQNVTLSCEQNLNHDAMYWYRQDPGQGLRLIYYSQIVNDFQKGDIAEGYSVSREKKESFPLTVTSAQKNPTAFYLCASKGLAGGFNEQYFGPGTRLTVT.

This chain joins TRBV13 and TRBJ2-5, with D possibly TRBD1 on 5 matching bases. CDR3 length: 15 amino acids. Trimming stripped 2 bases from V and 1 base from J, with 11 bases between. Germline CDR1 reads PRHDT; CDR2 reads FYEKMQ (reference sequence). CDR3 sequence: CASSLYQGGQETQYF. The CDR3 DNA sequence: TGTGCCAGCAGCTTATATCAGGGCGGCCAAGAGACCCAGTACTTC.

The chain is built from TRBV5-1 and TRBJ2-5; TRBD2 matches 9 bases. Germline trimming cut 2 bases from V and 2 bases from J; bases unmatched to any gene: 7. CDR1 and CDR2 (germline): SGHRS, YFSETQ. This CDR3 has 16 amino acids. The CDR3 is CASSLVTSGTQETQYF. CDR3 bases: TGCGCCAGCAGCTTAGTGACTAGCGGTACACAAGAGACCCAGTACTTC.

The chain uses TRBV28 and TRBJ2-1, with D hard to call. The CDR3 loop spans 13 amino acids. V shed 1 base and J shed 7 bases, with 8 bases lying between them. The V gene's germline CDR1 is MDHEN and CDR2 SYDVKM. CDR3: CASSLSGGNEQFF. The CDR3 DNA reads TGTGCCAGCAGTTTATCGGGTGGGAATGAGCAGTTCTTC.

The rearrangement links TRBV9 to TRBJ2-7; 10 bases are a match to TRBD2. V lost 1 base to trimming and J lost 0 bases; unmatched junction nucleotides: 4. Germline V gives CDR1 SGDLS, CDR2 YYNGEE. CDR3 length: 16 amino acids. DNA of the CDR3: TGTGCCAGCAGCGTATCAGCGGGAGGGGTCTCCTACGAGCAGTACTTC. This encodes CASSVSAGGVSYEQYF. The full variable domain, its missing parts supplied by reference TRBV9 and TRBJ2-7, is DSGVTQTPKHLITATGQRVTLRCSPRSGDLSVYWYQQSLDQGLQFLIQYYNGEERAKGNILERFSAQQFPDLHSELNLSSLELGDSALYFCASSVSAGGVSYEQYFGPGTRLTVT.

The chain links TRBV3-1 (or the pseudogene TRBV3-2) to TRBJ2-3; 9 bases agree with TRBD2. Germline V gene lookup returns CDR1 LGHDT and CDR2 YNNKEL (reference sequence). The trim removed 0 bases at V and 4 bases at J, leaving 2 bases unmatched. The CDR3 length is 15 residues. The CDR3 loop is CASSQDAGGPDTQYF. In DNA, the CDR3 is TGTGCCAGCAGCCAAGATGCGGGAGGGCCAGATACGCAGTATTTT.

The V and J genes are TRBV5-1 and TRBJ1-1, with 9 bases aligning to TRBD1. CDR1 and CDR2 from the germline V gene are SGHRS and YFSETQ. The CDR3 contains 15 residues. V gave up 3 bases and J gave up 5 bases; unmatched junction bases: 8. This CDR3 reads CASSYDSGTGTEAFF. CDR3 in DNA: TGCGCCAGCAGCTATGATTCCGGGACAGGGACTGAAGCTTTCTTT.

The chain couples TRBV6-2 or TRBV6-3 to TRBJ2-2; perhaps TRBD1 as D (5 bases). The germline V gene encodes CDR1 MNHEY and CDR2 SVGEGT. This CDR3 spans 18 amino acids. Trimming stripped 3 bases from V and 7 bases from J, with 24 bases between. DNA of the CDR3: TGTGCCAGCAGTTATCGGCAATGGGTTCACCAGGGAAGCGGGGAGCTGTTTTTT. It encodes CASSYRQWVHQGSGELFF.

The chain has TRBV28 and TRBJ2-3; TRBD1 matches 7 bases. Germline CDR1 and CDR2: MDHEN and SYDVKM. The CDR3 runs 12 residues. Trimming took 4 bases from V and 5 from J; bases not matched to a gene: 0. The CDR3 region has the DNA TGTGCCAGCAGTTCAGGGGGAGATACGCAGTATTTT. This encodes CASSSGGDTQYF.

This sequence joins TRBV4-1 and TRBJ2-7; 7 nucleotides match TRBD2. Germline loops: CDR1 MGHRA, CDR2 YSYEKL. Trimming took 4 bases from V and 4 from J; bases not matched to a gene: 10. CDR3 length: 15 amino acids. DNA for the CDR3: TGCGCCAGCAGCCTCCTGACGGGAGCGGGGTACGAGCAGTACTTC. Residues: CASSLLTGAGYEQYF.

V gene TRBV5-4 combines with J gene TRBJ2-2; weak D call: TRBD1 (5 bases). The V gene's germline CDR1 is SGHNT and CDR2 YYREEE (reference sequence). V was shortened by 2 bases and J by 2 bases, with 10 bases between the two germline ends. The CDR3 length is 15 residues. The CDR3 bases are TGTGCCAGCAGCTTTGGCCAGGGCAACACCGGGGAGCTGTTTTTT. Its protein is CASSFGQGNTGELFF.